This T cell receptor (beta chain) was sequenced in a study of blood T cell repertoires in COVID-19. The CDR3 loop spans 16 amino acids. The junction had 9 bases not matched to a gene; V was cut back by 4 bases and J by 4 bases. Germline CDR1 and CDR2: MNHEY and SMNVEV (reference sequence). Profiling relied on immunoSEQ multiplex PCR, and the TCRdb table lists in-frame clones only, not all of them. The table has about 75,000 clones, roughly 90% seen once. Sequenced input: peripheral blood. This chain uses TRBV27 with TRBJ2-2; 7 bases align to TRBD2. This sequence originates from a human donor in a cohort sampled during active COVID-19. The CDR3 coding sequence is TGTGCCAGCAGTTATGCGCTAGCGGTCGGCACCGGGGAGCTGTTTTTT. It is translated as CASSYALAVGTGELFF.